This is a list of T cell receptor beta chains from one sample in a study of blood T cells in healthy people across ages. Each CDR3 protein is one row after TCRdb ran MiXCR on the 5' RACE reads. The sample has approximately 2,000,000 distinct CDR3 sequences; about 39% are singletons. The sample consisted of blood. The receptors here all came from a human donor in good health. Both conserved end residues are part of each CDR3. The D gene is left open where the match is weak. Size is omitted from some rows. Given values are once, few, many or a class for expanded clones.

abundance	j_gene	d_gene	v_gene	CDR3aa	CDR3nt
NA	TRBJ2-1	NA	TRBV28	CASSPTKHTLYNEQFF	TGTGCCAGCAGTCCCACGAAGCACACATTGTACAATGAGCAGTTCTTC
many	TRBJ2-1	NA	TRBV20-1	CSGGGRINEQFF	TGCAGTGGGGGCGGACGGATCAATGAGCAGTTCTTC
NA	TRBJ1-1	NA	TRBV7-2	CAGGLMNTEAFF	TGTGCCGGCGGTCTGATGAACACTGAAGCTTTCTTT
NA	TRBJ2-1	TRBD2	TRBV7-9	CAPTPPGGANEQFF	TGTGCCCCTACTCCCCCGGGAGGAGCCAATGAGCAGTTCTTC
once	TRBJ2-5	NA	TRBV7-2	CASKGRDYLGPGETQYF	TGTGCCAGCAAGGGGCGTGACTATCTCGGGCCGGGAGAGACCCAGTACTTC
few	TRBJ2-7	NA	TRBV4-1	CASSQGQDGSYEQYF	TGCGCCAGCAGCCAAGGGCAGGACGGCTCCTACGAGCAGTACTTC
few	TRBJ2-3	TRBD2	TRBV13	CASSYYVAGDTDTQYF	TGTGCCAGCAGCTACTATGTAGCGGGGGACACAGATACGCAGTATTTT
NA	TRBJ2-1	TRBD2	TRBV28	CASSLLAGGGQDEQFF	TGTGCCAGCAGTTTACTTGCCGGCGGGGGGCAGGATGAGCAGTTCTTC
NA	TRBJ1-2	NA	TRBV12-3/TRBV12-4	CASSPLRQAGYGYTF	TGTGCCAGCAGTCCCCTTAGACAGGCAGGCTATGGCTACACCTTC
few	TRBJ1-2	NA	TRBV29-1	CSVEQGASWGYTF	TGCAGCGTTGAACAGGGAGCGTCATGGGGCTACACCTTC
few	TRBJ2-7	NA	TRBV12-3/TRBV12-4	CASSKRDAAGYEQYF	TGTGCCAGCAGCAAACGGGACGCCGCAGGGTACGAGCAGTACTTC
NA	TRBJ2-4	TRBD2	TRBV27	CASSLVGGTAVIRYF	TGTGCCAGCAGTTTAGTCGGGGGGACTGCCGTTATTCGGTACTTC
few	TRBJ2-7	TRBD2	TRBV3-1	CASRGGGGYEQYF	TGTGCCAGCAGAGGCGGGGGTGGCTACGAGCAGTACTTC
NA	TRBJ1-2	TRBD1	TRBV7-2	CASSVDREHYGYTF	TGTGCCAGCAGCGTAGACAGGGAGCACTATGGCTACACCTTC
NA	TRBJ2-3	TRBD2	TRBV7-2	CAGSSEGGSRDTQYF	TGTGCCGGCAGCTCAGAGGGCGGGAGTCGAGATACGCAGTATTTT
NA	TRBJ1-1	NA	TRBV9	CASSVHQDTEAFF	TGTGCCAGCAGCGTACATCAAGACACTGAAGCTTTCTTT
NA	TRBJ1-2	NA	TRBV7-9	CASSGQVDRPYGYTF	TGTGCCAGCTCCGGCCAGGTCGACAGGCCCTATGGCTACACCTTC
few	TRBJ2-5	TRBD1	TRBV5-1	CASRIGTGPQETQYF	TGCGCCAGCAGGATTGGGACAGGGCCTCAAGAGACCCAGTACTTC
once	TRBJ2-7	NA	TRBV4-3	CASSLNEGSMYEQYF	TGCGCCAGCAGCCTTAACGAGGGATCCATGTACGAGCAGTACTTC
NA	TRBJ2-3	TRBD2	TRBV4-1	CASSRGGGVNTQYF	TGCGCCAGCAGCAGGGGTGGGGGGGTAAATACGCAGTATTTT
NA	TRBJ1-2	NA	TRBV7-2	CASSFLDVGSRGYTF	TGTGCCAGCAGCTTCCTGGACGTGGGTTCCAGGGGCTACACCTTC
NA	TRBJ2-1	TRBD2	TRBV6-2/TRBV6-3	CASSYKGSGLAVPTRGSSYNEQFF	TGTGCCAGCAGTTACAAGGGTTCGGGACTAGCGGTACCAACTAGGGGAAGCTCCTACAATGAGCAGTTCTTC
NA	TRBJ1-2	TRBD1	TRBV7-9	CASSGQGGDGYTF	TGTGCCAGCAGCGGACAGGGTGGCGATGGCTACACCTTC
NA	TRBJ1-2	NA	TRBV12-3/TRBV12-4	CASRSGARRGYTF	TGTGCCAGCAGATCCGGGGCCCGCCGGGGCTACACCTTC
NA	TRBJ2-3	TRBD2	TRBV20-1	CSARGLAGAFDTQYF	TGCAGTGCTAGGGGACTAGCGGGGGCCTTCGATACGCAGTATTTT
NA	TRBJ2-1	NA	TRBV20-1	CSAGAPDRYNEQFF	TGCAGTGCTGGAGCCCCTGACAGATACAATGAGCAGTTCTTC
NA	TRBJ2-7	NA	TRBV29-1	CSATTGVGLLYEQYF	TGCAGCGCTACGACAGGCGTCGGATTGCTTTACGAGCAGTACTTC
NA	TRBJ2-4	NA	TRBV28	CASSSRTVYSYF	TGTGCCAGCAGTTCCCGGACAGTCTACTCGTACTTC
many	TRBJ2-3	NA	TRBV10-3	CAITDRDPDTQYF	TGTGCCATCACCGACCGGGACCCAGATACGCAGTATTTT
NA	TRBJ2-5	NA	TRBV9	CASSVGGLAETQYF	TGTGCCAGCAGCGTAGGTGGGCTAGCGGAGACCCAGTACTTC
NA	TRBJ2-2	TRBD1	TRBV4-3	CASSQKPGQGYTGELFF	TGCGCCAGCAGCCAAAAACCGGGACAGGGTTACACCGGGGAGCTGTTTTTT
few	TRBJ2-1	NA	TRBV7-2	CASSFSSGTFNEQFF	TGTGCCAGCAGCTTCTCCTCCGGGACTTTCAATGAGCAGTTCTTC
few	TRBJ2-5	NA	TRBV29-1	CSVEDQARQETQYF	TGCAGCGTTGAAGATCAGGCCCGACAAGAGACCCAGTACTTC
few	TRBJ1-2	NA	TRBV28	CASSRSDGGVRGYTF	TGTGCCAGCAGTAGAAGCGACGGGGGGGTTCGTGGCTACACCTTC
few	TRBJ2-3	NA	TRBV12-3/TRBV12-4	CASSLATVADTQYF	TGTGCCAGCAGCCTAGCGACCGTGGCAGATACGCAGTATTTT
NA	TRBJ2-3	NA	TRBV2	CASTTDQKDTDTQYF	TGTGCCAGCACCACGGACCAGAAGGACACAGATACGCAGTATTTT
NA	TRBJ1-6	NA	TRBV15	CATKGLVNSPLHF	TGTGCCACCAAGGGTCTAGTAAATTCACCCCTCCACTTT
few	TRBJ2-5	TRBD2	TRBV29-1	CSVEATGASGGSTQYF	TGCAGCGTTGAGGCGACAGGGGCTAGCGGGGGTTCGACCCAGTACTTC
NA	TRBJ2-7	TRBD2	TRBV7-9	CASSPGLAVVDEQYF	TGTGCCAGCAGCCCTGGACTAGCGGTGGTGGACGAGCAGTACTTC
NA	TRBJ1-1	NA	TRBV20-1	CSARDPVQSEAFF	TGCAGTGCTAGAGACCCGGTGCAGAGTGAAGCTTTCTTT
NA	TRBJ1-1	NA	TRBV12-3/TRBV12-4	CASSLWGREMGAFF	TGTGCCAGCAGTTTATGGGGGAGGGAAATGGGAGCTTTCTTT
NA	TRBJ2-3	NA	TRBV24-1	CATSDLAGASADTQYF	TGTGCCACCAGTGATTTGGCAGGGGCTAGCGCAGATACGCAGTATTTT
NA	TRBJ2-5	TRBD2	TRBV28	CASTQNLAGGQETQYF	TGTGCCAGCACACAAAACCTAGCGGGGGGGCAAGAGACCCAGTACTTC
NA	TRBJ2-1	NA	TRBV24-1	CATSQVYNEQFF	TGTGCCACCAGCCAGGTCTACAATGAGCAGTTCTTC
NA	TRBJ1-6	TRBD1	TRBV6-1	CAGSEMGTGTNSPLHF	TGTGCCGGCAGTGAAATGGGGACAGGGACTAATTCACCCCTCCACTTT
few	TRBJ2-3	NA	TRBV2	CASSEDLGNTQYF	TGTGCCAGCAGTGAAGATTTGGGAAATACGCAGTATTTT
few	TRBJ2-3	NA	TRBV20-1	CSAPDQGGSDTQYF	TGCAGTGCCCCGGACCAGGGCGGATCGGATACGCAGTATTTT
NA	TRBJ2-1	NA	TRBV7-2	CASSFAGGVSEQFF	TGTGCCAGCAGCTTTGCAGGGGGGGTTAGTGAGCAGTTCTTC
many	TRBJ1-1	NA	TRBV7-6	CASSPRPLNTEAFF	TGTGCCAGCAGCCCCCGTCCTTTGAACACTGAAGCTTTCTTT
NA	TRBJ2-1	TRBD1	TRBV20-1	CSARDHGGQSILYEQFF	TGCAGTGCTAGAGATCATGGGGGACAGTCAATATTATACGAGCAGTTCTTC
few	TRBJ2-3	NA	TRBV5-1	CASRPESDTQYF	TGCGCCAGCAGGCCTGAGTCGGATACGCAGTATTTT
NA	TRBJ2-6	NA	TRBV7-2	CASSLAFWRGPPNQGTGANVRTF	TGTGCCAGCAGCTTAGCGTTTTGGAGGGGCCCACCGAATCAGGGGACTGGGGCCAACGTCCGGACTTTC
few	TRBJ2-7	TRBD2	TRBV4-3	CASSQASGGVYEQYF	TGCGCCAGCAGCCAAGCTAGCGGGGGGGTCTACGAGCAGTACTTC
NA	TRBJ2-1	NA	TRBV7-2	CASSGASRGPDEQFF	TGTGCCAGCAGCGGGGCCTCCCGGGGGCCCGATGAGCAGTTCTTC
few	TRBJ1-1	NA	TRBV20-1	CSALPRGGNTEAFF	TGCAGTGCACTTCCTCGGGGCGGTAACACTGAAGCTTTCTTT
few	TRBJ2-1	TRBD2	TRBV7-3	CASSPHTSVAHNEQFF	TGTGCCAGCAGCCCACACACTAGCGTCGCCCACAATGAGCAGTTCTTC
once	TRBJ1-2	NA	TRBV20-1	CSARDTLNYGYTF	TGCAGTGCTAGAGATACCTTGAACTATGGCTACACCTTC
NA	TRBJ1-1	NA	TRBV27	CASSFRDSMNTEAFF	TGTGCCAGCAGTTTTAGGGATTCCATGAACACTGAAGCTTTCTTT
NA	TRBJ1-1	TRBD1	TRBV5-1	CASSLANRTGGWTEAFF	TGCGCCAGCAGCTTGGCCAATAGGACAGGGGGGTGGACTGAAGCTTTCTTT
few	TRBJ2-7	NA	TRBV12-3/TRBV12-4	CASSLLGLEQYF	TGTGCCAGCAGTCTGCTCGGATTAGAGCAGTACTTC